A selection of T cell receptor beta chains follows, all from one sample in a study of blood T cell repertoires in COVID-19. TCRdb's table, derived via immunoSEQ multiplex PCR, lists solely in-frame clones and lacks some. The profile shows fewer than 250,000 clones, about 86% of them singletons. Material for sequencing was PBMCs or T cells enriched from blood (not recorded which). The receptors originated from a woman aged 35 to 49 with acute COVID-19. The conserved cysteine and the conserved F or W are not part of the CDR3 here. The D gene is left open where the match is weak. Clone sizes are given selectively: once, few, many, or a class where the clone is expanded.

clone_size	d_call	v_call	cdr3_aa
few	.	TRBV28	ASSSSDRYGYT
.	.	TRBV7-8	ASSPRTVLLANYGYT
.	TRBD2	TRBV6-2/TRBV6-3	ASSYIGGRANSLYNEQF
few	TRBD1	TRBV7-3	ASSLDLTGPYEQY
once	.	TRBV5-1	ASSGQLQETQY
.	.	TRBV7-8	ASSRHYEQY
.	TRBD1	TRBV30	AWSRDRGNTGELF
.	TRBD1	TRBV29-1	SVPGGYTGELF
.	TRBD1	TRBV15	ATSRDAGQGYGYT
.	TRBD1	TRBV12-3/TRBV12-4	ASSGTGGQPQH
many	TRBD2	TRBV19	ASRTSGRYYTGELF
.	TRBD1	TRBV7-8	ASSLAGTGGYEQY
.	.	TRBV6-5	ASSPPSYNEQF
.	TRBD1	TRBV27	ASSRDRGLTGSNQPQH
.	.	TRBV27	ASSRLTGFNSPLH
once	.	TRBV14	ASSQEVKGPGELF
.	TRBD2	TRBV5-1	ASSLGRTSGSYEQY
.	.	TRBV9	ASSYQGNTIY